The 10 T cell receptor beta chains reported below all come from one sample, sequenced in a study of shared clonotypes between healthy human individuals. Clones were read by immunoSEQ multiplex PCR, and TCRdb kept only the in-frame ones, dropping some. Among under 2.5 million clones listed, 85% to 95% were seen once. Sequencing was carried out using naive CD4+ T cells from PBMCs. Noted subset: CD45RA+ positively selected. The receptor set was obtained from a man between 18 and 35 years old in good health. Some clones in this sample may be carry-over from other donors' samples.

The rearrangement uses TRBV10-3 and TRBJ2-7, with 8 nucleotides matching TRBD2. The CDR3 loop spans 14 amino acids. In germline, CDR1 is ENHRY, CDR2 SYGVKD. J was trimmed by 5 bases and V by 1 base; bases with no gene match: 4. The CDR3 loop is CAISEYAGGDEQYF. CDR3 nucleotides: TGTGCCATCAGTGAGTACGCGGGAGGTGACGAGCAGTACTTC.

The chain is built from TRBV19 and TRBJ2-7, with 9 positions matching TRBD1. The CDR3 sequence is 15 residues long. Germline loops: CDR1 LNHDA, CDR2 SQIVND (reference sequence). V was clipped by 5 bases and J by 4 bases; unmatched bases: 9. The CDR3 DNA follows: TGTGCCAGTAGTTCCACCCGGACAGGGGAGTACGAGCAGTACTTC. Protein: CASSSTRTGEYEQYF.

V usage is TRBV5-1 and J usage is TRBJ2-1; 8 nucleotides line up with TRBD2. The trim removed 2 bases at V and 2 bases at J, leaving 9 bases unmatched. Per germline, CDR1 SGHRS and CDR2 YFSETQ. The CDR3 has 17 residues. CDR3 in amino acids: CASSFIGQAGAYNEQFF. The CDR3 DNA sequence: TGCGCCAGCAGCTTCATAGGGCAAGCGGGGGCCTACAATGAGCAGTTCTTC.

The chain joins TRBV11-1 to TRBJ2-3; 11 nucleotides agree with TRBD1. The germline V gene encodes CDR1 SGHAT and CDR2 FQDESV (reference sequence). The junction had 4 bases not matched to a gene; V was cut back by 4 bases and J by 4 bases. CDR3 size: 15 residues. The DNA of the CDR3 is TGTGCCAGCAGCTCCGGACAGGGGGCAGCAGATACGCAGTATTTT. Amino acid sequence: CASSSGQGAADTQYF. Full variable domain (missing parts from reference TRBV11-1 and TRBJ2-3): EAEVAQSPRYKITEKSQAVAFWCDPISGHATLYWYRQILGQGPELLVQFQDESVVDDSQLPKDRFSAERLKGVDSTLKIQPAELGDSAMYLCASSSGQGAADTQYFGPGTRLTVL.

The rearrangement uses TRBV6-1 and TRBJ1-1; D remains unclear. This CDR3 region has 14 residues. Deletions cut 4 bases from V and 3 bases from J, with 12 bases between. Germline V lookup: CDR1 MNHNS, CDR2 SASEGT. The CDR3 region is CASSGVTSYTEAFF. For the CDR3, the DNA is TGTGCCAGCAGTGGTGTCACATCTTACACTGAAGCTTTCTTT.

This chain links TRBV6-1 with TRBJ2-6; D not certain. Germline values: CDR1 MNHNS, CDR2 SASEGT. Trimming shortened V by 9 bases and J by 1 base, and 10 bases separated the two germline ends. The CDR3 is 14 amino acids. The CDR3 is CASIRASGANVLTF. In nucleotides, the CDR3 is TGTGCCAGTATCCGAGCGTCTGGGGCCAACGTCCTGACTTTC.

This chain connects TRBV5-4 to TRBJ1-2; 12 bases line up with TRBD1. After removal of 1 base from V and 7 bases from J, the junction contained 8 bases not matched to a gene. This CDR3 has 16 amino acids. Germline V CDR1 and CDR2: SGHNT, YYREEE (reference sequence). The CDR3 DNA follows: TGTGCCAGCAGCTTGTTCTCGGGACAGGGGGCGGGTGGCTACACCTTC. Its protein is CASSLFSGQGAGGYTF.

The chain has TRBV5-6 and TRBJ1-4, with no clear D. Trimming stripped 0 bases from V and 8 bases from J, with 11 bases between. In germline, CDR1 is SGHDT, CDR2 YYEEEE. CDR3 length: 14 amino acids. In nucleotides, the CDR3 is TGTGCCAGCAGCTTGGGAGGGCCAGTAGAAAAACTGTTTTTT. It translates to CASSLGGPVEKLFF.

CDR3 DNA sequence: TGTGCCAGCAGCTCACCATCCGGGGTGTCCTACAATGAGCAGTTCTTC. It is translated as CASSSPSGVSYNEQFF. The rearrangement uses TRBV11-1 and TRBJ2-1; a possible D gene is TRBD2 (5 bases). This CDR3 is 16 amino acids long. Germline CDR1 and CDR2: SGHAT and FQDESV (reference sequence). V lost 4 bases to trimming and J lost 1 base, with 14 bases between them. Full variable domain (rest looked up from reference TRBV11-1 and TRBJ2-1): EAEVAQSPRYKITEKSQAVAFWCDPISGHATLYWYRQILGQGPELLVQFQDESVVDDSQLPKDRFSAERLKGVDSTLKIQPAELGDSAMYLCASSSPSGVSYNEQFFGPGTRLTVL.

Turning to this clone: This sample also contains other DNA sequences that code for the same CDR3. CDR3 coding DNA: TGTGCCAGCAGTGAAGCAGGGGGCGACTATGGCTACACCTTC. This encodes CASSEAGGDYGYTF. The rearrangement links TRBV6-1 to TRBJ1-2; 7 positions agree with TRBD1. CDR3 length equals 14 residues. In germline, CDR1 is MNHNS, CDR2 SASEGT. Losses at the gene ends were 0 bases for V and 3 bases for J; bases not matched to a gene: 1.